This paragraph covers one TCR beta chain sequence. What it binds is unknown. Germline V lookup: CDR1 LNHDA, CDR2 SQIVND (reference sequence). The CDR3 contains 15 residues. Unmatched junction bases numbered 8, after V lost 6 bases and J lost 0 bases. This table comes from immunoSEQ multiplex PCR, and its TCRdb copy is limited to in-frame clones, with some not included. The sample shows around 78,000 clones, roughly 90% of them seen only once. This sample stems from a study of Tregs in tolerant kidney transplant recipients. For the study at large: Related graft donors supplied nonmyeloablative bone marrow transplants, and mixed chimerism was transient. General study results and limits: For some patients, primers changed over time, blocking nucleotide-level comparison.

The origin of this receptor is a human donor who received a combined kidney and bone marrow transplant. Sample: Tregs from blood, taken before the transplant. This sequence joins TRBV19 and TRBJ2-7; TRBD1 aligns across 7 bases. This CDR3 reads CASRGGDRASYEQYF. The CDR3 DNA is TGTGCCAGTAGAGGAGGCGACAGGGCCTCCTACGAGCAGTACTTC.